These 31 T cell receptor beta chains were all obtained from the same sample, sequenced in a study of blood T cells in healthy people across ages (dated by TCRdb to 2014 to 2015). To prepare the library, 5' RACE was applied. These reads were obtained on an Illumina HiSeq 2500. A second PCR of about 7 to 12 cycles was performed with a sample-barcoded 5' primer and a J-beta primer mix. TCRdb reprocessed the public reads (quality trimming at Q25 with fastp, clone calling with MiXCR) and kept in-frame beta chains. Entries that share a CDR3 protein sequence are merged under the most common genes and DNA. Here the sample has some 760,000 distinct CDR3 sequences; roughly 25% occur a single time. Under 10% of the sample is taken by the ten largest. These data also formed part of another study, on T cells of mothers and their children.

The sequenced material came from blood. These receptors were collected from a boy between 5 and 17 years old in good health.

The chain links TRBV6-2 or TRBV6-3 to TRBJ2-6, with D perhaps TRBD2 (5 bases). V was shortened by 5 bases and J by 4 bases, with 21 bases between the two germline ends. Germline CDR1 MNHEY, CDR2 SVGEGT. The CDR3 has 18 residues. CDR3 DNA: TGTGCCAGCAGTCGAGGACCCCTAGCTAGGTCGGGGGCCAACGTCCTGACTTTC. As protein: CASSRGPLARSGANVLTF.

This clonotype occurred a few times. V usage is TRBV11-2 and J usage is TRBJ1-4; TRBD1 might be the D (5 bases). The CDR3 runs to 14 residues. Germline V CDR1 and CDR2: SGHAT, FQNNGV. V was pared by 1 base and J by 6 bases, with 9 bases between. CDR3 protein: CASSLGGYYEKLFF. CDR3 DNA sequence: TGTGCCAGCAGCTTAGGGGGGTATTATGAAAAACTGTTTTTT.

The CDR3 region has the DNA TGTGCCATCAGTGATACAGGCGGGGACAATGAGCAGTTCTTC. It specifies CAISDTGGDNEQFF. The chain couples TRBV10-3 to TRBJ2-5; TRBD2 might be the D (6 bases). The J call may not be correct, given that the DNA end is closer to TRBJ2-1. The CDR3 contains 14 residues. The germline V gene has CDR1 ENHRY and CDR2 SYGVKD.

The chain combines TRBV28 with TRBJ2-5; D gene unclear. The DNA end is a closer match to TRBJ2-1, so the J assignment may be wrong. The CDR3 is 13 amino acids. The V gene's germline CDR1 is MDHEN and CDR2 SYDVKM. CDR3 bases: TGTGCCAGCAGTTTATCCCGTAACAATGAGCAGTTCTTC. As protein: CASSLSRNNEQFF.

The V call is TRBV20-1, the J call TRBJ1-2; no definite D call. V was clipped by 7 bases and J by 4 bases, with 13 bases between them. In germline, CDR1 is DFQATT, CDR2 SNEGSKA (reference sequence). This CDR3 has 12 residues. CDR3 DNA sequence: TGCAGTGTTAACCTCTTATCCTATGGCTACACCTTC. Protein: CSVNLLSYGYTF.

This clonotype was counted only a few times. The chain links TRBV7-9 to TRBJ2-5, with D unresolved. V lost 1 base, J lost 6 bases, and 9 bases lay in between. CDR3 size: 13 residues. Germline assignment: CDR1 SEHNR and CDR2 FQNEAQ (reference sequence). DNA for the CDR3: TGTGCCAGCAGCTTAGGGGTCGCGCAGACCCAGTACTTC. Protein product: CASSLGVAQTQYF.

V usage is TRBV29-1 and J usage is TRBJ2-7; tentatively, D is TRBD2 (6 bases). This CDR3 has 14 residues. Trimming shortened V by 4 bases and J by 4 bases, and 17 bases separated the two germline ends. Germline V CDR1 and CDR2: SQVTM, ANQGSEA. The CDR3 DNA follows: TGCAGCGTTGGCGGGACGCATTCGGGGTACGAGCAGTACTTC. It codes for CSVGGTHSGYEQYF.

This clonotype was detected a few times. The genes are TRBV6-5 and TRBJ1-2; D is perhaps TRBD1 (6 bases). Trimming took 2 bases from V and 4 from J, leaving 14 bases between them. Germline CDR1 and CDR2: MNHEY and SVGAGI. The CDR3 length is 15 residues. The CDR3 loop reads CASSYNTGIPYGYTF. The CDR3 DNA reads as TGTGCCAGCAGTTACAACACAGGGATTCCCTATGGCTACACCTTC.

The rearrangement links TRBV29-1 to TRBJ1-2, with D perhaps TRBD1 (5 bases). Germline V gene lookup returns CDR1 SQVTM and CDR2 ANQGSEA. The CDR3 spans 13 residues. V was pared by 4 bases and J by 3 bases, with 12 bases between. The CDR3 sequence is CSVGAGRDYGYTF. The CDR3 nucleotides are TGCAGCGTTGGAGCAGGGAGGGACTATGGCTACACCTTC.

There are a few counts of this clonotype. The J gene is TRBJ2-2, the V gene TRBV9, with 7 bases aligning to TRBD1. Germline lookup yields CDR1 SGDLS and CDR2 YYNGEE. The V segment lost 0 bases and the J segment 3 bases; nucleotides outside the gene matches: 2. CDR3 size: 15 residues. In DNA, the CDR3 is TGTGCCAGCAGCGTAGAGGGGGCGGACACCGGGGAGCTGTTTTTT. Its translation: CASSVEGADTGELFF.

This clonotype has a handful of counts. The rearrangement joins TRBV2 to TRBJ2-5; 9 nucleotides match TRBD2. The assigned J gene may be wrong: the sequence end matches TRBJ2-1 better. The CDR3 is 16 residues long. Germline CDR1 and CDR2: SNHLY and FYNNEI. CDR3 sequence (DNA): TGTGCCAGCAGCGCTCAAGGTGGACTAGCGTCCCATGAGCAGTTCTTC. This translates into CASSAQGGLASHEQFF.

This clonotype turned up a few times. This CDR3 is CASRDPGMSNEKLFF. The CDR3 DNA reads TGTGCCAGCAGGGATCCCGGGATGAGTAATGAAAAACTGTTTTTT. The V gene is TRBV28, the J gene TRBJ1-4; D remains unclear. The CDR3 length is 15 residues. Looked up from germline, CDR1 is MDHEN and CDR2 is SYDVKM. Trimming left V 6 bases short and J 4 bases short, with 15 bases between.

This clonotype was counted between two and nine times. The CDR3 sequence: CASSLKLTGSYEQYF. The CDR3 DNA follows: TGCGCCAGCAGCTTGAAACTGACAGGCTCCTACGAGCAGTACTTC. The rearrangement links TRBV5-1 to TRBJ2-7; possible D gene TRBD1, 6 bases. The germline gives CDR1 SGHRS, CDR2 YFSETQ. Trimming shortened V by 1 base and J by 0 bases, and 11 bases separated the two germline ends. The CDR3 is made up of 15 amino acids. Full variable domain (outside the CDR3, taken from reference TRBV5-1 and TRBJ2-7): KAGVTQTPRYLIKTRGQQVTLSCSPISGHRSVSWYQQTPGQGLQFLFEYFSETQRNKGNFPGRFSGRQFSNSRSEMNVSTLELGDSALYLCASSLKLTGSYEQYFGPGTRLTVT.

The chain employs TRBV20-1 and TRBJ1-5, with D possibly TRBD1 on 5 matching bases. V was trimmed by 3 bases and J by 0 bases, leaving 12 bases between them. The CDR3 spans 15 residues. CDR1 is DFQATT and CDR2 is SNEGSKA in the germline V gene (reference sequence). The CDR3 loop reads CSARVEGSSNQPQHF. Here the CDR3 DNA reads TGCAGTGCTAGGGTGGAGGGGTCTAGCAATCAGCCCCAGCATTTT.

V is TRBV24-1 and J is TRBJ2-1; no definite D call. Trimming shortened V by 4 bases and J by 2 bases, and 8 bases separated the two germline ends. Germline lookup yields CDR1 KGHDR and CDR2 SFDVKD. The CDR3 is 14 amino acids. DNA for the CDR3: TGTGCCACCAGTGACTCGGGCGCCTACAATGAGCAGTTCTTC. Translated: CATSDSGAYNEQFF.

V is TRBV3-1 and J is TRBJ2-1, with 8 bases matching TRBD1. V lost 2 bases, J lost 9 bases, and 6 bases stayed unmatched. Germline V CDR1 and CDR2: LGHDT, YNNKEL (reference sequence). This CDR3 contains 14 residues. The DNA for the CDR3 is TGTGCCAGCAGCCAAACAGGGGGAAGAGGTGAGCAGTTCTTC. It encodes CASSQTGGRGEQFF.

The rearrangement uses TRBV19 and TRBJ2-3, with a weak D call TRBD2 (6 bases). The V end was cut by 3 bases, the J end by 2 bases, with 9 bases between. The CDR3 has 14 amino acids. Germline V gene lookup returns CDR1 LNHDA and CDR2 SQIVND (reference sequence). Written as DNA, the CDR3 is TGTGCCAGTAGTATGGGAGGATTCACAGATACGCAGTATTTT. This codes for CASSMGGFTDTQYF. Drawing the rest from reference TRBV19 and TRBJ2-3, the complete variable domain is DGGITQSPKYLFRKEGQNVTLSCEQNLNHDAMYWYRQDPGQGLRLIYYSQIVNDFQKGDIAEGYSVSREKKESFPLTVTSAQKNPTAFYLCASSMGGFTDTQYFGPGTRLTVL.

In regard to this clonotype: At one of its ends the junction is not consistent with the germline gene, which may arise from a read error. V is TRBV5-4 and J is TRBJ2-5; D not resolved. The end of the DNA fits TRBJ2-1 better, so the J call may be wrong. Germline CDR1 reads SGHNT; CDR2 reads YYREEE (reference sequence). This CDR3 contains 14 residues. In DNA form, the CDR3 reads TGTGCTAGCAGCTTGGAGCCCCGGACGAATGAGCAGTTCTTC. Translation gives CASSLEPRTNEQFF.

CDR3 sequence (DNA): TGTGCCAGCAGCTTAGGCATCCCTCACAATGAGCAGTTCTTC. It codes for CASSLGIPHNEQFF. The chain carries TRBV13 and TRBJ2-5; D not certain. The J call may be faulty, since TRBJ2-1 better matches the DNA end. Germline lookup yields CDR1 PRHDT and CDR2 FYEKMQ (reference sequence). This CDR3 comprises 14 residues.

This clonotype was observed a handful of times. The chain recombines TRBV6-5 with TRBJ1-2; TRBD1 might be the D (6 bases). Trimming cost V 0 bases and J 6 bases, with 14 bases left between them. CDR3 length equals 15 residues. The germline gives CDR1 MNHEY, CDR2 SVGAGI. This CDR3 reads CASSYSPQGIDGYTF. The CDR3, as DNA: TGTGCCAGCAGTTACTCCCCGCAGGGGATCGATGGCTACACCTTC.

This clonotype was counted ten times or more. The chain employs TRBV11-1 and TRBJ1-1; the D gene is possibly TRBD1 (5 bases). CDR3 length: 11 amino acids. From germline, CDR1 is SGHAT and CDR2 FQDESV (reference sequence). V lost 5 bases, J lost 8 bases, and 9 bases lay in between. CDR3 sequence: CASSQDKEAFF. Here the CDR3 DNA reads TGTGCCAGCAGCCAGGACAAGGAAGCTTTCTTT.

CDR3 nucleotide sequence: TGTGCCAGCAGCTCGGACAGGGCGAGACAAGGCTACACCTTC. Translated, it gives CASSSDRARQGYTF. The chain couples TRBV7-2 to TRBJ1-2, with 8 bases identical to TRBD1. Losses at the gene ends were 4 bases for V and 8 bases for J; bases not matched to a gene: 9. CDR1 and CDR2 from the germline V gene are SGHTA and FQGNSA. This CDR3 region has 14 residues.

This clonotype was observed many times. This chain connects TRBV4-2 to TRBJ2-7; 8 bases are shared with TRBD2. Germline V CDR1 and CDR2: LGHNA, YNFKEQ. This CDR3 is 15 amino acids long. V gave up 0 bases and J gave up 5 bases; unmatched junction bases: 6. The CDR3 is CASSQDHGGADEQYF. The CDR3 nucleotides read TGTGCCAGCAGCCAAGATCACGGGGGGGCCGACGAGCAGTACTTC.

The V call is TRBV5-6, the J call TRBJ1-1; D is uncertain. Germline values: CDR1 SGHDT, CDR2 YYEEEE. V lost 4 bases, J lost 1 base, and 14 bases lay in between. The length of the CDR3 is 15 residues. CDR3 in DNA: TGTGCCAGCAGCCCGGCCGGTAAAAAGAACACTGAAGCTTTCTTT. Protein sequence: CASSPAGKKNTEAFF.

The chain uses TRBV18 and TRBJ2-5; D remains ambiguous. CDR3 size: 15 residues. The germline CDR1 and CDR2 sequences are KGHSH and LQKENI. The V and J ends lost 2 bases and 2 bases respectively, with 12 bases between them. CDR3 protein: CASSPFSKGQETQYF. CDR3 DNA sequence: TGTGCCAGCTCACCATTCAGCAAGGGTCAAGAGACCCAGTACTTC. The entire variable domain, with the rest obtained from reference TRBV18 and TRBJ2-5, is as follows: NAGVMQNPRHLVRRRGQEARLRCSPMKGHSHVYWYRQLPEEGLKFMVYLQKENIIDESGMPKERFSAEFPKEGPSILRIQQVVRGDSAAYFCASSPFSKGQETQYFGPGTRLLVL.

The chain joins TRBV12-3 or TRBV12-4 to TRBJ2-5; 7 bases line up with TRBD1. The J call may be mistaken, given a closer DNA end match to TRBJ2-1. The CDR3 spans 15 residues. The CDR3 reads CASSLEPDRVGAQFF. Here the CDR3 DNA reads TGTGCCAGCAGTTTAGAGCCCGACAGGGTGGGTGCGCAGTTCTTC.

This clonotype was observed a handful of times. The J gene is TRBJ1-1, the V gene TRBV12-3 or TRBV12-4; 7 bases map to TRBD1. The CDR3 loop spans 17 amino acids. The J segment lost 1 base and the V segment lost 3 bases, leaving 11 bases of the junction unmatched. Here the CDR3 DNA reads TGTGCCAGCAGTTTGGGGGCTAACAGGGGCGGGAACACTGAAGCTTTCTTT. Translation gives CASSLGANRGGNTEAFF.

This clonotype has only a few counts. The chain carries TRBV5-1 and TRBJ2-5, with 10 bases identical to TRBD2. The CDR3 loop spans 15 amino acids. Germline CDR1 reads SGHRS; CDR2 reads YFSETQ. Unmatched junction bases numbered 11, after V lost 6 bases and J lost 6 bases. The CDR3 sequence: CASTPSGSPPKTQYF. In DNA form, the CDR3 reads TGCGCCAGCACCCCTAGCGGGAGTCCCCCAAAGACCCAGTACTTC.

CDR3 nucleotides: TGTGCCAGCAGCTTAAATAGACCGGGGGATTACAATGAGCAGTTCTTC. Protein product: CASSLNRPGDYNEQFF. The rearrangement joins TRBV7-2 to TRBJ2-1; D might be TRBD2 (6 bases). CDR3 size: 16 residues. Germline-derived CDR1 and CDR2 are SGHTA and FQGNSA. Trimming stripped 2 bases from V and 4 bases from J, with 15 bases between.

This clonotype was detected a few times. The rearrangement joins TRBV2 to TRBJ1-2; TRBD1 aligns across 7 bases. This CDR3 comprises 12 residues. Germline CDR1 and CDR2: SNHLY and FYNNEI. The junction had 4 bases not matched to a gene; V was cut back by 8 bases and J by 4 bases. CDR3 coding DNA: TGTGCCAGCGGAGGGGGCATCTATGGCTACACCTTC. The encoded protein is CASGGGIYGYTF. The whole variable domain, filled in from reference TRBV2 and TRBJ1-2, reads EPEVTQTPSHQVTQMGQEVILRCVPISNHLYFYWYRQILGQKVEFLVSFYNNEISEKSEIFDDQFSVERPDGSNFTLKIRSTKLEDSAMYFCASGGGIYGYTFGSGTRLTVV.

The chain couples TRBV3-1 to TRBJ1-2; D unclear. Looked up from germline, CDR1 is LGHDT and CDR2 is YNNKEL (reference sequence). V was pared by 0 bases and J by 3 bases, with 8 bases between. The CDR3 runs to 14 residues. The CDR3 sequence is CASSQERAHYGYTF. CDR3 nucleotide sequence: TGTGCCAGCAGCCAAGAGCGGGCGCACTATGGCTACACCTTC.